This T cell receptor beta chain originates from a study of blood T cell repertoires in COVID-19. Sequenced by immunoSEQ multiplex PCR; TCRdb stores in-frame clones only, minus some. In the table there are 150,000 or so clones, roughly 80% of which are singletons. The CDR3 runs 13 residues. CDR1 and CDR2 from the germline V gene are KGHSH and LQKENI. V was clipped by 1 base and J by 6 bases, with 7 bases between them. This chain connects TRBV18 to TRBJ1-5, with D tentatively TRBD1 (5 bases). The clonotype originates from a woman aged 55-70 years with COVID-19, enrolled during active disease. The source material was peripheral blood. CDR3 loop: CASSPHGGQPQHF. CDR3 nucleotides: TGTGCCAGCTCACCACACGGGGGTCAGCCCCAGCATTTT. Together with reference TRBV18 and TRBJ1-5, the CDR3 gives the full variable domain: NAGVMQNPRHLVRRRGQEARLRCSPMKGHSHVYWYRQLPEEGLKFMVYLQKENIIDESGMPKERFSAEFPKEGPSILRIQQVVRGDSAAYFCASSPHGGQPQHFGDGTRLSIL.